The rows below give T cell receptor beta chains drawn from one sample of a study of cytomegalovirus exposure and HLA in healthy donors. TCRdb's copy holds only in-frame clones and misses some; the assay was immunoSEQ multiplex PCR. The sample holds about 170,000 clones; 65% to 90% are singletons and the top ten take over 2%. Sequenced: PBMCs. Every receptor here comes from a male donor in good health and CMV-seronegative. Each CDR3 is given with its conserved first and last residue. A D gene is named only where the DNA matches it firmly. Expanded clones are given a class, and other clones once, few, many or no size at all.

clone_size	v_call	d_call	j_call	cdr3_nt	cdr3_aa
NA	TRBV5-1	TRBD1	TRBJ2-2	TGCGCCAGCACCACCCGGACAGGGCCGAACACCGGGGAGCTGTTTTTT	CASTTRTGPNTGELFF
NA	TRBV12-5	TRBD1	TRBJ2-2	TGTGCTAGTGGTCCGAGACAGGGTCCCACCGGGGAGCTGTTTTTT	CASGPRQGPTGELFF
NA	TRBV6-5	NA	TRBJ2-5	TGTGCCAGCAGTCCTCACAGGGCCCTCCAAGAGACCCAGTACTTC	CASSPHRALQETQYF
NA	TRBV7-9	TRBD1	TRBJ1-2	TGTGCCAGCAGCTTAGCTCAGGGGGCGGAATATGGCTACACCTTC	CASSLAQGAEYGYTF
few	TRBV5-4	NA	TRBJ2-7	TGTGCCAGCAGCTTCCAGGCCTCCTACGAGCAGTACTTC	CASSFQASYEQYF
NA	TRBV6-1	TRBD1	TRBJ1-2	TGTGCCAGCAGCCCTGGACAGGGGGCGGGAGGCTACACCTTC	CASSPGQGAGGYTF
NA	TRBV7-8	NA	TRBJ1-1	TGTGCCAGCAGCCCAGGGTGGGAAACTGAAGCTTTCTTT	CASSPGWETEAFF
NA	TRBV7-9	NA	TRBJ1-2	TGTGCCAGCAGCTTAGAACAGGGTTATGGCTACACCTTC	CASSLEQGYGYTF
NA	TRBV5-1	NA	TRBJ2-5	TGCGCCAGCAGCGACCGACTGATGGGCCAAGAGACCCAGTACTTC	CASSDRLMGQETQYF
NA	TRBV4-2	NA	TRBJ1-5	TGTGCCAGCAGCCAAGTCTTCGTGGACAGCCCTAGCAATCAGCCCCAGCATTTT	CASSQVFVDSPSNQPQHF
NA	TRBV2	NA	TRBJ1-3	TGTGCCAGCAGTGAATCCGTCTCTGGAAACACCATATATTTT	CASSESVSGNTIYF
NA	TRBV7-2	TRBD2	TRBJ2-1	TGTGCCAGCAGCCCGAACGCGGGGGGCTTGAATGAGCAGTTCTTC	CASSPNAGGLNEQFF
NA	TRBV7-6	TRBD1	TRBJ1-2	TGTGCCAGCAGCCCAAACGGACAGGGAGGCTACACCTTC	CASSPNGQGGYTF
NA	TRBV5-8	TRBD1	TRBJ2-3	TGTGCCAGCAGCGCGGGGGACAGGGCGAGCACAGATACGCAGTATTTT	CASSAGDRASTDTQYF
NA	TRBV7-2	TRBD1	TRBJ2-2	TGTGCAAGCCGGGGACAGCTTTCGAACACCGGGGAGCTGTTTTTT	CASRGQLSNTGELFF
NA	TRBV5-4	TRBD1	TRBJ1-3	TGTGCCAGCAGCGAACAGGGGGGCTCTGGAAACACCATATATTTT	CASSEQGGSGNTIYF